Presented here are 9 T cell receptor beta chains from one specimen sequenced in a study of chemoradiotherapy in HPV16-positive cancers. Here immunoSEQ multiplex PCR was the method, and the copy in TCRdb shows in-frame clones only, minus some. The sample holds about 27,000 clones; nearly 95% are singletons and the top ten take 15% to 20%. The sample here was blood, taken from a patient who underwent chemoradiotherapy. The receptors were gathered from a human donor with HPV-associated anogenital cancer.

V usage is TRBV7-3 and J usage is TRBJ2-6; 9 bases agree with TRBD1. J was trimmed by 8 bases and V by 3 bases; bases with no gene match: 8. The CDR3 is 16 residues long. Per the germline V gene, CDR1 is SGHTA and CDR2 is FQGTGA. This chain's CDR3 is CASSLQGTGQTNVLTF. CDR3 in DNA: TGTGCCAGCAGCTTGCAAGGGACAGGGCAGACCAACGTCCTGACTTTC.

J is TRBJ1-2 and V is TRBV7-2; D is possibly TRBD1 (6 bases). Germline CDR1 and CDR2: SGHTA and FQGNSA. Trimming pared 5 bases from V and 4 bases from J, leaving 14 bases between. This CDR3 contains 14 residues. The CDR3 here is CASSTYRAGYGYTF. CDR3 in DNA: TGTGCCAGCAGCACATACAGGGCCGGCTATGGCTACACCTTC.

The CDR3 protein is CASSVGRQGDGYTF. For the CDR3, the DNA is TGTGCCAGCAGCGTGGGGAGACAGGGGGATGGCTACACCTTC. V is TRBV9 and J is TRBJ1-2; 9 nucleotides match TRBD1. Germline V gene data show CDR1 as SGDLS and CDR2 as YYNGEE. This CDR3 has 14 residues. Losses at the gene ends were 2 bases for V and 6 bases for J; bases not matched to a gene: 5.

This clone is classed as medium-sized. The sample contains more than one DNA sequence encoding this CDR3. The chain links TRBV4-3 to TRBJ2-7; TRBD1 agrees at 8 bases. This CDR3 contains 13 residues. The V and J ends lost 2 bases and 7 bases, in that order; junction bases with no gene match: 4. Germline loops: CDR1 LGHNA, CDR2 YSLEER. CDR3 sequence (DNA): TGCGCCAGCAGCCAACGGACAGGGAGAGAGCAGTACTTC. Translation: CASSQRTGREQYF.

The V gene is TRBV6-6, the J gene TRBJ1-5, with D unclear. V was clipped by 8 bases and J by 0 bases, with 8 bases between them. From germline, CDR1 is MNHNY and CDR2 SVGAGI (reference sequence). CDR3 length: 13 residues. CDR3 in amino acids: CASVLSSNQPQHF. CDR3 DNA: TGTGCCAGCGTACTCAGTAGCAATCAGCCCCAGCATTTT.

In nucleotides, the CDR3 is TGTGCCAGTAGGACATCTCAACTAGCGGGACAATACAATGAGCAGTTCTTC. As protein: CASRTSQLAGQYNEQFF. The chain joins TRBV19 to TRBJ2-1, with 10 positions matching TRBD2. Per the germline V gene, CDR1 is LNHDA and CDR2 is SQIVND (reference sequence). J gave up 4 bases and V 6 bases, and 12 bases lay outside the gene matches. The CDR3 covers 17 residues.

V and J are TRBV4-3 and TRBJ2-7, with 7 bases lining up with TRBD2. This CDR3 is built from 14 residues. V was clipped by 5 bases and J by 3 bases; unmatched bases: 7. CDR1 is LGHNA, CDR2 YSLEER, per germline. The CDR3, as DNA: TGCGCCAGCAGCGCCCGGGGCGGGGGCTACGAGCAGTACTTC. Translating gives CASSARGGGYEQYF.

Here the CDR3 DNA reads TGTGCCAGCTCACCACGGGTTGACTCCACAGATACGCAGTATTTT. Amino acids: CASSPRVDSTDTQYF. The chain has TRBV18 and TRBJ2-3; no clear D. With 1 base removed from V and 2 bases from J, the gap between germline ends came to 10 bases. This CDR3 spans 15 amino acids. Germline V gene sequence: CDR1 KGHSH, CDR2 LQKENI. Drawing the rest from reference TRBV18 and TRBJ2-3, the complete variable domain is NAGVMQNPRHLVRRRGQEARLRCSPMKGHSHVYWYRQLPEEGLKFMVYLQKENIIDESGMPKERFSAEFPKEGPSILRIQQVVRGDSAAYFCASSPRVDSTDTQYFGPGTRLTVL.

V and J are TRBV11-3 and TRBJ1-5; D is ambiguous. Between the trimmed V and J ends, which lost 0 bases and 4 bases, there was a span of 4 bases. CDR1 SGHNT and CDR2 YENEEA come from the germline V gene. The CDR3 length is 13 residues. The CDR3: CASSLDLNQPQHF. Written as DNA, the CDR3 is TGTGCCAGCAGCTTAGATCTTAATCAGCCCCAGCATTTT.